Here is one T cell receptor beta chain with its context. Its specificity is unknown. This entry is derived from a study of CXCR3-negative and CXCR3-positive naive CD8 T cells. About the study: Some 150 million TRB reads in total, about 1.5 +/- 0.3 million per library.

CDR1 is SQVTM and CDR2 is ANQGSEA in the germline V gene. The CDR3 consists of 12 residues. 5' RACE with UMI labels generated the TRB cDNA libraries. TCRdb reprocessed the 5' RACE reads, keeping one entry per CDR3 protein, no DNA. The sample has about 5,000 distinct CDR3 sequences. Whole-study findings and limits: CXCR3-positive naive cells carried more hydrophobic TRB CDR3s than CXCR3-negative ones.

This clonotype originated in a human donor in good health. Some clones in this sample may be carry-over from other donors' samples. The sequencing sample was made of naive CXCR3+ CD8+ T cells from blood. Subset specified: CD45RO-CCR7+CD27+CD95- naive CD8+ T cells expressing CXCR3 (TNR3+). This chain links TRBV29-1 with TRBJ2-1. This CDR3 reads CSVELFVGEQFF.